The T cell receptor (beta chain) under discussion was sequenced for a study of blood T cells in healthy people across ages (dated by TCRdb to the mid-2010s). For context, the study as a whole: In model experiments, roughly one uniquely barcoded TCR beta cDNA molecule per two T cells was captured by template switching. Two additional independent replicas of 1 million unique cDNA reads from the same blood draw were analyzed for two donors (one aged 18 to 30 and one aged 80 or older). Donors were grouped into four age groups: young (average approximately 16 years), middle-aged (roughly 37), aged (roughly 62) and long-lived (about 89). Using deep sequencing normalized with unique cDNA molecular identifiers, the study measured how TCR beta repertoire diversity changes with age. To avoid experimental bias, donors of different ages were randomly spread across the sequencing lanes.

Taken from the germline V gene, the CDR1 and CDR2 loops are SNHLY and FYNNEI. Including the terminal cysteine and phenylalanine, the CDR3 comprises 13 residues. CDR3 DNA only is kept here, 39 bases in frame from base 1. From V the trimming removes 6 bases and from J it removes 8 bases, while the gene matches leave 5 bases of the junction unaccounted for. Findings and caveats that apply to the study as a whole: Estimates of total diversity based on one million sequenced T cells were regarded as lower bounds and as underestimates. There was a strong correlation between observed TCR beta diversity and the percentage of naive T cells measured by flow cytometry. The CMV infection status of donors was not known, potentially confounding age-related changes in expanded clonotypes. Observed TCR beta diversity per million T cells fell roughly linearly with age, and a significant reduction was already apparent by age approximately 41. Conclusive comparison of naive and antigen-experienced compartments was prevented by the profiling of bulk unsorted PBMCs. Compared with the aged group, more naive CD4+ T cells, fewer expanded clones and increased TCR diversity were shown by the long-lived group, suggesting age selection.

Systemically healthy Caucasian individuals from Russia, some 36 in total and aged roughly 6 to 100 years, were included as donors. Approximately 10 milliliters of peripheral blood were collected from each donor into EDTA-treated Vacutainer tubes. PBMCs were isolated by Ficoll-Paque density-gradient centrifugation, with at least 6 million obtained per sample. Total RNA was extracted from PBMCs with Trizol reagent, with at least 5 micrograms obtained per sample. Naive CD45RAhigh/CD27high T cell percentages were measured by flow cytometry on a PBMC aliquot from every donor. In the case of this clonotype: It has no known antigen specificity. Nothing much larger sits one base from this clone, and base qualities are not available.

The library was generated by 5' RACE. These reads were obtained on an Illumina HiSeq 2500. The second PCR ran for roughly 7 to 12 cycles and used a J-beta primer mix along with a sample-barcoded 5' primer. A template-switch 5' adaptor carrying 12 random nucleotides introduced a unique molecular identifier onto each TCR beta cDNA molecule. Each sample yielded at least 2.5 million CDR3-containing paired-end reads. First-strand cDNA was synthesized from all RNA with the Mint cDNA synthesis kit, primed by a TRBC-specific oligonucleotide. After uracil-DNA glycosylase treatment, a first 18-cycle PCR used universal primers M1SS and BC2_uni_R on all cDNA. As for the original processing: For normalization, 1 million high-quality reads were randomly selected from each sample, with every read carrying a distinct molecular identifier. Reads sharing molecular identifiers were discarded rather than binned into consensus sequences. MiTCR, with a Q25 quality threshold and the strictest error-elimination algorithm, was used for CDR3 identification, clonotype clustering and error correction. Lower-bound total TCR beta diversity was estimated with a nonparametric unseen species model using Euler transformation. TCRdb reprocessing: public reads trimmed at Q25 with fastp, clones called with MiXCR, in-frame beta chains kept. Every distinct CDR3 protein forms one entry, paired with its most common genes and DNA. V and J calls and clone size were set by TCRdb, not the authors. The sample table holds about 700,000 distinct CDR3 sequences, of which about 32% were seen once. The ten largest clones add up to over 15% of the sample.

The V and J genes are TRBV2 and TRBJ2-1; TRBD1 aligns with 9 central bases. This TCR was sampled from a woman older than 75 in good health. Donor details come from another sample of the same person, matched by shared clones. Sequencing was done on a sample of blood. The CDR3 sequence is CASRTGGGDEQFF. The sequenced DNA: TGTGCCAGCAGAACAGGGGGCGGAGATGAGCAGTTCTTC.